Given below is one TCR beta chain in context. Its antigen remains undetermined. No much larger clone exists at a distance of one base, and base qualities are not known. The sample belongs to a study of blood T cell repertoires in COVID-19 (dated by TCRdb to the early 2020s). As for the study more broadly: Recovered participants in ImmuneRACE Cohort 3 were defined by two consecutive negative NP/OP PCR tests, clearance by a healthcare professional, or resolution of symptoms. The repertoires were released in a freely available public database meant as a resource for research on the immune response to SARS-CoV-2. The material from the prospective study consisted of cDNA or gDNA derived from T cells, B-cell-depleted T cells, or PBMCs. A de-identified subject ID, COVID-19 status, age in years and sex were almost always included in the sample metadata. Deeply sampled blood TCRbeta repertoires from subjects exposed to, actively infected with, or recovered from COVID-19 were included in the dataset. Samples were obtained from the ongoing ImmuneRACE study (first 160 participants) and from some 1,300 subjects provided by 6 global collaborators. The collaborator samples originated in the United States, Italy and Spain and spanned the acute and convalescent phases of COVID-19. Where HLA class I and class II types were available, the types were taken from metadata supplied by the sample provider, not from assay-based typing.

TCRbeta CDR3 regions were amplified from genomic DNA using the immunoSEQ Assay, a bias-controlled multiplex PCR. The authors' pipeline ran thus. The number of nucleated cells in each sample was estimated from the amplification of reference gene primers within the assay. Sequence reads were collapsed and filtered to measure the absolute abundance of every unique TCRbeta CDR3 rearrangement. For each sample, productive Simpson clonality was calculated by taking the square root of Simpson's diversity index across productive rearrangements. As stored in TCRdb, this immuneACCESS dataset retains in-frame rearrangements with V and J assigned. A fraction of the clones does not appear; measured against another copy, unresolved V genes explain less than half of the discrepancy, and the remainder lacks a known reason. V and J calls and clone size follow that table, whereas D and trimming were derived from the DNA. Here the sample has a few hundred thousand clones; about 86% occur a single time. 2.5% to 3.5% of the sample is held by the ten biggest clonotypes.

The CDR3, from cysteine to phenylalanine, totals 17 residues. The only DNA kept is the CDR3, 51 bases in frame from the first base. The germline V gene supplies CDR1 KGHDR and CDR2 SFDVKD. Compared with germline, V lacks 2 bases and J lacks 0 bases; bases without a gene match: 6. Participants in the prospective study were aged about 18 to 95 years, lived in 20 to 25 United States geographic areas, and enrolled through a virtual design. In the prospective study, cohorts were assigned on the basis of participant-reported clinical history obtained from a screening survey and a study questionnaire. In the prospective study, mobile phlebotomists collected whole blood, serum and a nasopharyngeal or oropharyngeal swab from each participant. Prospective study participants could optionally give additional blood draws and questionnaires over a roughly two-month period. Before DNA extraction, blood samples from the prospective study were shipped at room temperature or frozen.

Overall study results and their limits: Clinical and demographic metadata were provided uncurated, with the amount varying by source and participant.

The sequenced sample was PBMCs or T cells enriched from blood (not recorded which). The chain joins TRBV24-1 to TRBJ2-1; the central 7 bases match TRBD2. The source of this sequence is a woman aged 45-59 years in a cohort exposed to, infected with or recovered from COVID-19 (not recorded which). The sequenced DNA is TGTGCCACCAGTGATTCGGCGCCTAGCGGCTCCTACAATGAGCAGTTCTTC. This is translated as CATSDSAPSGSYNEQFF.